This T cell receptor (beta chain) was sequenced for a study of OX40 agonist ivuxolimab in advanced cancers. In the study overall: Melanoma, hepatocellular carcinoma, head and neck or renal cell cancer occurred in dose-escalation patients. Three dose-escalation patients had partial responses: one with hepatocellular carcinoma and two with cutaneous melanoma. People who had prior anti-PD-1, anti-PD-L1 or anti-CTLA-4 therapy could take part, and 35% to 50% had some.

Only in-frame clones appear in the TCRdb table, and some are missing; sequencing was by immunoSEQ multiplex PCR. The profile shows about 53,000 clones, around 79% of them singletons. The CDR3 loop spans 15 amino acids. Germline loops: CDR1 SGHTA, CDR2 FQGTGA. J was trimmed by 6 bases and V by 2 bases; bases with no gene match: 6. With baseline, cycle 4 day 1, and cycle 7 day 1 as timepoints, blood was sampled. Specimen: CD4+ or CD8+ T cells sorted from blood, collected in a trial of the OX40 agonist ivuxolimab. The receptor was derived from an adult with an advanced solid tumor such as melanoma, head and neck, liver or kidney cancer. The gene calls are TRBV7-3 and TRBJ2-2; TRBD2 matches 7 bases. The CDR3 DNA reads TGTGCCAGCAGCTTAGTGAAGGGAGGGCCCGGGGAGCTGTTTTTT. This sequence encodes CASSLVKGGPGELFF.